This note documents a single T cell receptor beta chain sequence. The sample is drawn from a study of Graves' ophthalmopathy and Graves' hyperthyroidism. Whole-study context: Before any treatment was given, at initial diagnosis, peripheral blood was collected.

The authors amplified TCR beta CDR3 regions, and they did so from RNA transcripts for repertoire sequencing. First-round RT-PCR employed HTBI primers, with a second-round multiplex PCR after it. TCRdb redid the calling of the multiplex PCR reads with MiXCR, one entry per CDR3 protein. The table records hundreds of thousands of distinct CDR3 sequences, about 21% of them present only once. CDR1 and CDR2 from the germline V gene are SGHTA and FQGTGA. The ends were cut back, 3 bases at V and 0 bases at J, with 12 bases in the middle. The CDR3 contains 15 residues. V is TRBV7-3 and J is TRBJ2-7, with D perhaps TRBD1 or TRBD2 (5 bases each). Sequencing was done on a sample of peripheral blood. This clonotype was obtained from a woman between 18 and 29 years old with stable Graves' hyperthyroidism. DNA of the CDR3: TGTGCCAGCAGCTTGGGACCCTCGAGCTCCTACGAGCAGTACTTC. The encoded protein is CASSLGPSSSYEQYF.